The 2 T cell receptor beta chains presented below share a single source sample, sequenced in a study of cytomegalovirus exposure and HLA in healthy donors. The PCR was carried out with 60 Vbeta primers and 13 Jbeta primers. Clones were read by immunoSEQ multiplex PCR, and TCRdb kept only the in-frame ones, dropping some. Altogether over 110,000 clones are present, 79% being singletons, with the ten largest covering 3% to 4%. Sequencing was done on a sample of PBMCs. Source of these receptors: a female donor in good health and CMV-seronegative.

V and J are TRBV2 and TRBJ1-5; 8 positions match TRBD1. V was clipped by 6 bases and J by 6 bases; unmatched bases: 7. Germline V gene lookup returns CDR1 SNHLY and CDR2 FYNNEI. The length of the CDR3 is 14 residues. The CDR3 nucleotides read TGTGCCAGCAGAAGACAGGGGTTGGGTCAGCCCCAGCATTTT. Protein: CASRRQGLGQPQHF. Together with reference TRBV2 and TRBJ1-5, the CDR3 gives the full variable domain: EPEVTQTPSHQVTQMGQEVILRCVPISNHLYFYWYRQILGQKVEFLVSFYNNEISEKSEIFDDQFSVERPDGSNFTLKIRSTKLEDSAMYFCASRRQGLGQPQHFGDGTRLSIL.

For the CDR3, the DNA is TGTGCCAGCAGCTTTGTAGCCGGGACAGAAAATCCCAACGTGTTTTTT. It is translated as CASSFVAGTENPNVFF. V usage is TRBV7-9 and J usage is TRBJ1-4, with 7 bases that match TRBD1. The CDR3 runs 16 residues. V lost 3 bases, J lost 15 bases, and 19 bases stayed unmatched. Looked up from germline, CDR1 is SEHNR and CDR2 is FQNEAQ (reference sequence).